This T cell receptor (beta chain) appears in the sequencing data of a study of CD8+ T cells in alopecia areata. Findings of the study overall: Normal scalp had lower clonality than lesional scalp, with alopecia totalis/universalis lesions showing this most strongly. Sharing of TCR sequences between patients (possibly for HLA-related reasons) was less clear than in mice.

Sorting of CD4+ and CD8+ T cells was performed on PBMCs. A note on this clone: The target antigen is unknown.

Reverse transcription of extracted RNA yielded cDNA, which provided the sequencing template. Profiled with immunoSEQ multiplex PCR; TCRdb holds only in-frame clones, not every one. The table shows some 180,000 clones, with about 61% occurring only once. V was cut by 8 bases and J by 0 bases, with 11 bases left in between. Germline CDR1 reads MNHEY; CDR2 reads SMNVEV (reference sequence). CDR3 length: 13 amino acids. The material sequenced was CD8+ T cells sorted from blood. The receptor was derived from a human donor in good health. The chain recombines TRBV27 with TRBJ2-7; the D gene is possibly TRBD1 (6 bases). The CDR3 reads CASSRDISYEQYF. CDR3 in DNA: TGTGCCAGCTCCCGGGACATCTCCTACGAGCAGTACTTC.